The T cell receptor beta chain described here comes from a study of blood T cells in healthy people across ages. Points on this clonotype: Its specificity is unknown. This could be a read error, since a much larger clone is one nucleotide away.

Findings of the study overall: Among long-lived donors, naive CD4+ cells were more numerous and diversity higher than in aged donors. A strong correlation between TCR beta diversity and naive T cell percentage was seen. As age increased, TCR beta diversity per million T cells fell in a roughly linear fashion.

Looked up from germline, CDR1 is LGHDT and CDR2 is YNNKEL (reference sequence). The CDR3 extends over 13 amino acids. PCR was performed a second time for about 6 to 12 cycles using a sample-barcoded 5' primer and a J-beta primer mix. TCRdb recomputed calls from the 5' RACE reads with MiXCR, one row per CDR3 protein. The sample lists about a million distinct CDR3 sequences; 48% were seen once. Sequenced: blood. The rearrangement links TRBV3-1 to TRBJ1-2; TRBD1 might be the D (6 bases). This TCR came from a man aged 25 to 45 in good health. The CDR3 sequence: CASRGRQDYDYTF. In nucleotides, the CDR3 is TGTGCCAGCAGGGGACGACAGGATTATGACTACACCTTC.